These 7 T cell receptor beta chains came from one sample sequenced in a study of T cell responses to AZD1222 COVID-19 vaccine. Profiling relied on immunoSEQ multiplex PCR, and the TCRdb table lists in-frame clones only, not all of them. The table records around 100,000 clones, around nine tenths of them present only once. The starting material was peripheral blood, obtained on day 0 of AZD1222 vaccination. Receptors were obtained from an adult in good health.

This sequence joins TRBV19 and TRBJ1-5; maybe TRBD1 (5 bases). The germline CDR1 and CDR2 sequences are LNHDA and SQIVND (reference sequence). The V end was cut by 6 bases, the J end by 7 bases, with 13 bases between. CDR3 size: 13 residues. This CDR3 reads CASSRGFQQPQHF. As DNA, the CDR3 is TGTGCCAGTAGCCGGGGGTTTCAACAGCCCCAGCATTTT.

The chain recombines TRBV28 with TRBJ2-7; tentative D call: TRBD1 (5 bases). Germline assignment: CDR1 MDHEN and CDR2 SYDVKM. This CDR3 spans 12 amino acids. The V and J ends lost 10 bases and 2 bases respectively, with 12 bases between them. This chain's CDR3 is CATDKSTYEQYF. DNA of the CDR3: TGTGCCACGGACAAATCGACCTACGAGCAGTACTTC.

This chain connects TRBV19 to TRBJ1-1, with a tentative D call TRBD1 (6 bases). The germline V gene encodes CDR1 LNHDA and CDR2 SQIVND (reference sequence). This CDR3 contains 14 residues. Trimming shortened V by 5 bases and J by 0 bases, and 10 bases separated the two germline ends. In DNA form, the CDR3 reads TGTGCCAGTAGTCGGGGGGCCTTGAACACTGAAGCTTTCTTT. It codes for CASSRGALNTEAFF. Full variable domain (outside the CDR3, taken from reference TRBV19 and TRBJ1-1): DGGITQSPKYLFRKEGQNVTLSCEQNLNHDAMYWYRQDPGQGLRLIYYSQIVNDFQKGDIAEGYSVSREKKESFPLTVTSAQKNPTAFYLCASSRGALNTEAFFGQGTRLTVV.

The V and J genes are TRBV6-1 and TRBJ2-2; 10 bases are shared with TRBD2. J was trimmed by 7 bases and V by 4 bases; bases with no gene match: 12. Germline CDR1 is MNHNS and CDR2 is SASEGT. The CDR3 sequence is 17 residues long. The CDR3 bases are TGTGCCAGCAGTGTCCCCGGGGGGACTAGCGTAAGCGGGGAGCTGTTTTTT. It is translated as CASSVPGGTSVSGELFF.

This chain links TRBV6-2 or TRBV6-3 with TRBJ1-1; no reliable D call. The germline CDR1 and CDR2 sequences are MNHEY and SVGEGT. Trimming cost V 4 bases and J 6 bases, with 9 bases left between them. The CDR3 length is 12 residues. The CDR3 sequence: CASSSKGAEAFF. CDR3 coding DNA: TGTGCCAGCAGTTCGAAGGGCGCTGAAGCTTTCTTT.

The gene calls are TRBV18 and TRBJ1-1; D gene uncertain. The CDR3 covers 15 residues. Per the germline V gene, CDR1 is KGHSH and CDR2 is LQKENI. V was cut by 3 bases and J by 3 bases, with 14 bases left in between. The CDR3 sequence: CASSPLSTLDTEAFF. Here the CDR3 DNA reads TGTGCCAGCTCACCTCTCTCCACGTTGGACACTGAAGCTTTCTTT.

V and J are TRBV5-4 and TRBJ1-1; no clear D. Trimming removed 3 bases at V and 0 bases at J, with 9 bases between. Per germline, CDR1 SGHNT and CDR2 YYREEE (reference sequence). CDR3 length equals 14 residues. CDR3 sequence: CASSYGRMNTEAFF. The CDR3 DNA is TGTGCCAGCAGCTACGGACGGATGAACACTGAAGCTTTCTTT.